This T cell receptor (beta chain) was recorded in a study of T cells in Graves' hyperthyroidism and ophthalmopathy (dated by TCRdb to the late 2010s). Study-level background: Peripheral blood samples were taken at the time of initial diagnosis, prior to any treatment. In roughly six Graves' hyperthyroidism patients, the study also compared T-cell repertoires from thyroid tissue with T-cell repertoires from blood. After blood sampling, hyperthyroidism patients were treated with methimazole at a starting dose of 30 mg daily, and ophthalmopathy patients were treated with high-dose intravenous methylprednisolone. An independent validation cohort of around 19 hyperthyroidism patients and 17 patients who later progressed to ophthalmopathy tested prospective prediction of ophthalmopathy. The roughly 100 discovery patients were randomly divided into training and test sets at a 7:3 ratio. To identify distinguishing TCR V-J signatures, a discovery cohort of about a hundred patients was used, comprising approximately 40 with Graves' ophthalmopathy and 57 with stable Graves' hyperthyroidism. According to the paper, TCR Vbeta CDR3 sequencing was carried out on 135 peripheral blood samples, which came from under 50 ophthalmopathy, around 75 hyperthyroidism and roughly 17 progressor patients. Here is what the overall study found, with its caveats: In validation, the model predicted progression to ophthalmopathy a median of around six months before onset, with over 60% sensitivity and about 72% specificity. No statistical method was used to set the sample size in advance, and investigators knew the group allocation. A 13 V-J signature model separated ophthalmopathy from stable hyperthyroidism, with 87.88% sensitivity and roughly 81% specificity in cross-validation and 80%/75% in testing. Blood samples also contained most of the expanded thyroid clonotypes (frequency above 0.001), which suggests that blood repertoires may reflect thyroid immune responses.

This clonotype was observed at least ten times. The antigen it recognizes is unknown. Germline is not matched at one junction end, which may reflect a read error. Measured from the cysteine to the phenylalanine, the CDR3 is 15 residues long. CDR3 DNA is the only sequence kept; it has 45 bases, read in frame from the first base. The germline V gene supplies CDR1 SGHAT and CDR2 FQNNGV. The TCR beta CDR3 regions were amplified from RNA transcripts. A first-round RT-PCR of the TCR CDR3 used the HTBI primer set with the Qiagen OneStep RT-PCR kit. Libraries were constructed in a second round of multiplex PCR, after which size selection and purification were carried out. Libraries were sequenced paired-end with 100 bp reads on an Illumina HiSeq2000. The authors' analysis ran thus. SOAPnuke was used to process the raw data, throwing out any read that contained adapters or uncalled bases, had a mean Phred below 15, or lacked an exact constant-primer or identifier match. COPE v1.2.5 was used to merge the high-quality paired reads, and each unique nucleotide sequence was defined as a clonotype. MiTCR v1.1 was used to align the clonotypes against IMGT TRBV, TRBD and TRBJ reference segments. The analysis included only V-J combinations with a frequency above 0.0001, which together covered 98% to 99.2% of the repertoires. A TCS score was defined as the ratio between F50 (clonal expansion) and ExV (chaos), using BLOSUM62-based TCRdist between CDR3 peptides within each V-J. Welch's t-statistics and random forest reduced roughly 500 V-J features to roughly 13, which were used in a naive Bayes classifier (R e1071). Through fastp at Q25 and MiXCR, TCRdb rebuilt clones from the public reads, retaining in-frame beta chains. Rows merge per CDR3 protein into single entries with the most common DNA and genes. Here the V and J calls rest on TCRdb's processing, not on the authors' analysis. This sample has 650,000 to 850,000 distinct CDR3 sequences in its table, and under 20% of those were observed once. The ten largest clones represent over 15% of the sample.

Hyperthyroidism patients were aged 18 to 65 years and newly diagnosed, with disease duration of less than 2 months. Exclusion was applied to patients with uncontrolled infections, other autoimmune diseases, pregnancy or lactation. Diagnoses relied on clinical symptoms, serum thyroxine and TRAb, thyroid ultrasound and orbital computed tomography. Blood from progressor patients was collected at the time of first diagnosis with hyperthyroidism, before any ophthalmopathy symptoms had appeared. Ficoll-Paque density gradient centrifugation was used to isolate PBMCs from about 10 ml of fresh peripheral blood. Progressor patients were initially diagnosed with Graves' hyperthyroidism and developed ophthalmopathy during follow-up. Total RNA was extracted using Trizol reagent, and RNA quality was assessed on an Agilent 2100 Bioanalyzer.

This sequence uses TRBV11-2 and TRBJ1-4, and TRBD1 matches 7 of the central bases. Source material: blood. This sequence originates from a woman aged 50 to 65 with Graves' hyperthyroidism that later progressed to Graves' ophthalmopathy. The CDR3 reads as follows: CASSLGGSPNEKLFF. The DNA reads as follows: TGTGCCAGCAGTTTAGGGGGCTCTCCTAATGAAAAACTGTTTTTT. Beyond the CDR3, the reference TRBV11-2 and TRBJ1-4 genes provide the residues; the full variable domain reads: EAGVAQSPRYKIIEKRQSVAFWCNPISGHATLYWYQQILGQGPKLLIQFQNNGVVDDSQLPKDRFSAERLKGVDSTLKIQPAKLEDSAVYLCASSLGGSPNEKLFFGSGTQLSVL.